One and the same sample provided the 24 T cell receptor beta chains below, sequenced in a study of beta chain features in type 1 diabetes. Every isolated RNA sample was fully reverse transcribed, so sequencing captured expressed TCRB transcripts. Some clones are missing from TCRdb's copy, which holds only in-frame ones; the method was immunoSEQ multiplex PCR. The repertoire consists of tens of thousands of clones, with roughly half occurring once and the leading ten covering less than 2.5%. Sample: Tregs from blood. Receptors were obtained from a woman under 30 in good health.

The chain's CDR3 is CASSLAIRQGAYGYTF. CDR3 DNA: TGTGCCAGCAGCTTAGCGATTCGACAGGGAGCCTATGGCTACACCTTC. V and J are TRBV7-8 and TRBJ1-2; 7 bases are shared with TRBD1. This CDR3 comprises 16 residues. After removal of 0 bases from V and 4 bases from J, the junction contained 8 bases not matched to a gene. The germline V gene has CDR1 SGHVS and CDR2 FQNEAQ.

This clone was picked up a small number of times. The rearrangement uses TRBV6-1 and TRBJ2-7; 7 bases are a match to TRBD1. This CDR3 region has 13 residues. V shed 4 bases and J 0 bases; nucleotides not matched to a gene: 0. Germline CDR1 is MNHNS and CDR2 is SASEGT. CDR3 amino acids: CASSGTGSYEQYF. The CDR3 DNA reads TGTGCCAGCAGTGGGACAGGCTCCTACGAGCAGTACTTC.

V usage is TRBV5-1 and J usage is TRBJ1-1; 7 bases line up with TRBD1. The junction had 4 bases not matched to a gene; V was cut back by 0 bases and J by 5 bases. The germline gives CDR1 SGHRS, CDR2 YFSETQ. The CDR3 extends over 14 amino acids. The CDR3 reads CASSLVRGRTEAFF. The CDR3 nucleotides read TGCGCCAGCAGCTTGGTAAGGGGGCGAACTGAAGCTTTCTTT.

This clone came up a few times. V and J are TRBV7-6 and TRBJ2-6; TRBD1 is a possible D gene (6 bases). Trimming cost V 4 bases and J 2 bases, with 9 bases left between them. Germline V CDR1 and CDR2: SGHVS, FNYEAQ. The CDR3 has 15 residues. The CDR3 nucleotides read TGTGCCAGCAGCTCAGACAGGCCTGGGGCCAACGTCCTGACTTTC. Protein sequence: CASSSDRPGANVLTF.

The sample holds a few counts of this clone. Sequence at one end of the junction differs from germline and may be a read error. This chain links TRBV28 with TRBJ2-3, with 9 bases identical to TRBD1. Germline CDR1 is MDHEN and CDR2 is SYDVKM. The CDR3 is 14 amino acids. The DNA for the CDR3 is TGTGCCAGCAGTTCGGGACAGGGCACTGATACGCAGTATTTT. Amino acids: CASSSGQGTDTQYF. Based on the CDR3 plus reference TRBV28 and TRBJ2-3, the full variable domain is DVKVTQSSRYLVKRTGEKVFLECVQDMDHENMFWYRQDPGLGLRLIYFSYDVKMKEKGDIPEGYSVSREKKERFSLILESASTNQTSMYLCASSSGQGTDTQYFGPGTRLTVL.

The chain is built from TRBV5-4 and TRBJ1-2; TRBD1 matches at 8 bases. Per germline, CDR1 SGHNT and CDR2 YYREEE (reference sequence). V was pared by 0 bases and J by 8 bases, with 6 bases of the junction left unmatched. CDR3 length: 14 residues. CDR3 sequence (DNA): TGTGCCAGCAGCTTGGGGGGACAGGCGGGCGGCTACACCTTC. Translation gives CASSLGGQAGGYTF.

The table lists this clone with a count of one. V is TRBV11-2 and J is TRBJ2-7, with TRBD1 identical over 8 bases. With V trimmed by 5 bases and J by 3 bases, 12 bases remained unmatched. This CDR3 has 16 amino acids. Germline V lookup: CDR1 SGHAT, CDR2 FQNNGV. The CDR3 DNA is TGTGCCAGCAGCGCCGCCGGGACAGGCTTGGACTACGAGCAGTACTTC. As protein: CASSAAGTGLDYEQYF. Together with reference TRBV11-2 and TRBJ2-7, the CDR3 gives the full variable domain: EAGVAQSPRYKIIEKRQSVAFWCNPISGHATLYWYQQILGQGPKLLIQFQNNGVVDDSQLPKDRFSAERLKGVDSTLKIQPAKLEDSAVYLCASSAAGTGLDYEQYFGPGTRLTVT.

This chain links TRBV6-1 with TRBJ2-3; a possible D gene is TRBD1 (6 bases). Trimming left V 10 bases short and J 1 base short, with 15 bases between. The CDR3 spans 14 residues. Per the germline V gene, CDR1 is MNHNS and CDR2 is SASEGT. The CDR3 region has the DNA TGTGCCACAGGGGCCAGCGCGGGCACAGATACGCAGTATTTT. It codes for CATGASAGTDTQYF.

As DNA, the CDR3 is TGTGCCAGCAGCACCGGGACTAGCCCCACAGATACGCAGTATTTT. This codes for CASSTGTSPTDTQYF. This chain joins TRBV7-2 and TRBJ2-3, with 9 positions matching TRBD2. V was pared by 5 bases and J by 2 bases, with 5 bases of the junction left unmatched. Germline V lookup: CDR1 SGHTA, CDR2 FQGNSA. The CDR3 contains 15 residues.

The chain couples TRBV5-1 to TRBJ2-2; 7 nucleotides match TRBD2. J lost 4 bases, V lost 4 bases, and 10 bases had no gene match. This CDR3 has 16 amino acids. CDR1 and CDR2 from the germline V gene are SGHRS and YFSETQ. In nucleotides, the CDR3 is TGCGCCAGCAGCGGCGGGCCCCGGGGGGTCACCGGGGAGCTGTTTTTT. The encoded protein is CASSGGPRGVTGELFF.

This clone was counted only a few times. This sequence joins TRBV7-2 and TRBJ2-1, with TRBD2 identical over 14 bases. The CDR3 contains 15 residues. With 6 bases clipped from V and 8 bases from J, the junction kept 6 bases outside the gene matches. In germline, CDR1 is SGHTA, CDR2 FQGNSA. The CDR3 nucleotides read TGTGCCAGCAGTCAAGGACTAGCGGGAGGCTATGAGCAGTTCTTC. Protein sequence: CASSQGLAGGYEQFF.

This clone was detected a few times. The chain has TRBV6-1 and TRBJ1-5; D uncertain. This CDR3 is built from 13 residues. Deletions cut 6 bases from V and 5 bases from J, with 11 bases between. Germline V gene lookup returns CDR1 MNHNS and CDR2 SASEGT. CDR3 sequence (DNA): TGTGCCAGCAGGACACCAGGTGATCAGCCCCAGCATTTT. Translation: CASRTPGDQPQHF.

The V gene is TRBV6-6, the J gene TRBJ2-1, with 13 bases lining up with TRBD2. The germline CDR1 and CDR2 sequences are MNHNY and SVGAGI (reference sequence). The trim removed 6 bases at V and 8 bases at J, leaving 7 bases unmatched. The CDR3 sequence is 15 residues long. This CDR3 is CASSPGTSGNHEQFF. For the CDR3, the DNA is TGTGCCAGCAGCCCCGGGACTAGCGGGAACCATGAGCAGTTCTTC.

This chain joins TRBV9 and TRBJ2-1, with TRBD1 identical over 10 bases. Germline CDR1 SGDLS, CDR2 YYNGEE. V shed 0 bases, J shed 8 bases, and the junction held 11 bases outside the gene matches. CDR3 length equals 17 residues. The CDR3 DNA is TGTGCCAGCAGCGTAGACCGGGACAGGGGAAGGGGCGATGAGCAGTTCTTC. It codes for CASSVDRDRGRGDEQFF.

This chain uses TRBV28 with TRBJ1-1, with 8 bases lining up with TRBD1. The CDR3 contains 17 residues. V lost 3 bases, J lost 3 bases, and 12 bases stayed unmatched. Germline V lookup: CDR1 MDHEN, CDR2 SYDVKM. CDR3 region: CASSFSLSDREYTEAFF. DNA for the CDR3: TGTGCCAGCAGTTTCTCGTTGTCGGACAGGGAATACACTGAAGCTTTCTTT.

This clone is medium-sized by share. The gene calls are TRBV5-4 and TRBJ2-5, with 8 nucleotides matching TRBD2. CDR3 length equals 14 residues. Germline CDR1 reads SGHNT; CDR2 reads YYREEE (reference sequence). V was clipped by 0 bases and J by 5 bases; unmatched bases: 3. CDR3: CASSLVAGMETQYF. The CDR3, as DNA: TGTGCCAGCAGCTTGGTAGCGGGGATGGAGACCCAGTACTTC.

The rearrangement links TRBV15 to TRBJ2-1; 11 nucleotides line up with TRBD1. The CDR3 has 15 residues. Germline CDR1 is LNHNV and CDR2 is YYDKDF (reference sequence). The V gene end was trimmed by 3 bases and the J gene end by 6 bases; junction bases not matched to a gene: 4. The CDR3 DNA is TGTGCCACCAGCAGGGGACAGGGGGGAGCCAATGAGCAGTTCTTC. Protein sequence: CATSRGQGGANEQFF.

This clone showed up just a few times. The rearrangement links TRBV11-3 to TRBJ2-1, with D possibly being TRBD2 (6 bases). V was cut by 5 bases and J by 7 bases, with 18 bases left in between. Germline CDR1 is SGHNT and CDR2 is YENEEA. This CDR3 region has 15 residues. CDR3 DNA sequence: TGTGCCAGCAGCCCTAACCCCCTAGCGAGGAATGAGCAGTTCTTC. Translation: CASSPNPLARNEQFF. The full variable domain, in which reference TRBV11-3 and TRBJ2-1 provide the parts outside the CDR3, is EAGVVQSPRYKIIEKKQPVAFWCNPISGHNTLYWYLQNLGQGPELLIRYENEEAVDDSQLPKDRFSAERLKGVDSTLKIQPAELGDSAVYLCASSPNPLARNEQFFGPGTRLTVL.

This clone was recorded a few times. This chain connects TRBV6-1 to TRBJ1-2, with no clear D. Germline CDR1 MNHNS, CDR2 SASEGT. Deletions cut 6 bases from V and 6 bases from J, with 11 bases between. The CDR3 runs to 12 residues. Written as DNA, the CDR3 is TGTGCCAGCAGCCTCACCGGGGATGGCTACACCTTC. This gives the protein CASSLTGDGYTF.

This clone appeared a few times. J is TRBJ1-6 and V is TRBV5-1; 7 bases are shared with TRBD1. The junction had 1 base not matched to a gene; V was cut back by 0 bases and J by 7 bases. This CDR3 contains 14 residues. Germline V gene lookup returns CDR1 SGHRS and CDR2 YFSETQ. The CDR3 nucleotides read TGCGCCAGCAGCTTGGAACAGGGGAATTCACCCCTCCACTTT. This codes for CASSLEQGNSPLHF.

In this sample, this clone turned up once. The missing conserved phenylalanine or tryptophan at the end of this CDR3 makes a read error likely. No DNA is shown, since the ends of the CDR3 on it are uncertain; the CDR3 is the one TCRdb lists. This chain links TRBV21-1 with TRBJ2-7; TRBD2, as called in the table, went unchecked against the DNA. TRBV21-1 is a documented pseudogene. The CDR3 length is 16 residues, termini included. CDR3 sequence reads: CASSRGTQREAYEQYL.

The rearrangement uses TRBV9 and TRBJ2-1; D possibly corresponds to TRBD2 (6 bases). This CDR3 spans 16 amino acids. The germline V gene has CDR1 SGDLS and CDR2 YYNGEE. V lost 0 bases and J 10 bases, leaving 20 bases between the germline ends. This CDR3 reads CASSVGGDLPGREQFF. CDR3 nucleotides: TGTGCCAGCAGCGTAGGTGGAGACCTCCCGGGGAGGGAGCAGTTCTTC. The entire variable domain, with the rest obtained from reference TRBV9 and TRBJ2-1, is as follows: DSGVTQTPKHLITATGQRVTLRCSPRSGDLSVYWYQQSLDQGLQFLIQYYNGEERAKGNILERFSAQQFPDLHSELNLSSLELGDSALYFCASSVGGDLPGREQFFGPGTRLTVL.

The V gene is TRBV11-3, the J gene TRBJ2-1; TRBD2 matches at 10 bases. CDR3 length: 14 residues. CDR1 and CDR2 from the germline V gene are SGHNT and YENEEA. The trim removed 5 bases at V and 10 bases at J, leaving 8 bases unmatched. The CDR3 coding sequence is TGTGCCAGCAGCCCACTAGCGGGAAAGGGCGAGCAGTTCTTC. This encodes CASSPLAGKGEQFF.

This clone showed up many times. The chain employs TRBV6-1 and TRBJ2-3, with TRBD1 identical over 11 bases. CDR1 is MNHNS, CDR2 SASEGT, per germline. V trimming: 6 bases; J trimming: 9 bases; junction bases outside the gene matches: 11. The CDR3 contains 15 residues. The CDR3 DNA reads TGTGCCAGCAGCCCCGGGACAGGGGGTTCATGGACGCAGTATTTT. Its protein product is CASSPGTGGSWTQYF.